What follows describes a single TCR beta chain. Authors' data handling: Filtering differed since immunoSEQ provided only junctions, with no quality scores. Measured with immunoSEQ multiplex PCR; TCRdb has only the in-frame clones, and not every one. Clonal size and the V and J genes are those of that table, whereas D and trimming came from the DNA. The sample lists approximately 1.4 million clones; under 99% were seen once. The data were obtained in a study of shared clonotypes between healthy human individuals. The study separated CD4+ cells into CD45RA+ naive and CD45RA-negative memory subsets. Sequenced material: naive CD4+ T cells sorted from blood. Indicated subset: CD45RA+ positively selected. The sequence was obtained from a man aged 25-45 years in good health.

CDR3 nucleotide sequence: TGTGCCAGCAGTTTACCCGAAGCGGGGGGAAGCTACGAGCAGTACTTC. Protein product: CASSLPEAGGSYEQYF. The chain recombines TRBV28 with TRBJ2-7; 9 bases map to TRBD2. There are 16 residues in the CDR3. Trimming at V came to 2 bases and at J to 3 bases, leaving 8 bases not matched to a gene. Germline values: CDR1 MDHEN, CDR2 SYDVKM.